A single TCR beta chain is shown here with its context. Antigen specificity is unknown. These data come from a study of immune evolution from preneoplasia to lung adenocarcinoma. This CDR3 comprises 15 residues. Per the germline V gene, CDR1 is SGHTA and CDR2 is FQGNSA. The germline V and J ends were trimmed by 5 bases and 3 bases, with 16 bases remaining between them. Method: immunoSEQ multiplex PCR; TCRdb's copy keeps in-frame clones and lacks some. The sample consists of 15,000 to 20,000 clones, around nine tenths of them appearing once. Study conclusions and caveats: Top clone frequencies peaked in normal lung, apparently declining through invasive adenocarcinoma. Normal lung had highest clonality; later lesions appeared denser, more diverse.

Histologic diagnosis was independently verified by two lung pathologists. V usage is TRBV7-2 and J usage is TRBJ1-2, with D uncertain. The sequenced material came from FFPE invasive lung adenocarcinoma tissue. The clonotype originates from a person aged 70 to 79 with invasive lung adenocarcinoma. The CDR3 spells CASSPRSTAHYGYTF. CDR3 DNA sequence: TGTGCCAGCAGCCCCCGCTCGACTGCCCACTATGGCTACACCTTC.